This T cell receptor beta chain was found in a study of CD8 T cells in ankylosing spondylitis. TCRdb passed the 5' RACE reads through MiXCR, listing each CDR3 protein once. The sample consists of some 100,000 distinct CDR3 sequences, approximately 9.6% of them appearing once. This clonotype was found a few times. Antigen unknown. General study points: Blood of patients with ankylosing spondylitis appeared to be characterized by a TCR beta motif of eight or nine highly homologous variants.

The J segment lost 5 bases and the V segment lost 3 bases, leaving 8 bases of the junction unmatched. This CDR3 is built from 16 residues. Germline V lookup: CDR1 SEHNR, CDR2 FQNEAQ (reference sequence). The sample was blood, either unsorted or a sorted T cell fraction (not recorded which). The V call is TRBV7-9, the J call TRBJ2-3; 10 bases align to TRBD2. The receptor comes from a male donor with ankylosing spondylitis. CDR3 protein: CASSFSALAGGDTQYF. The CDR3 nucleotides read TGTGCCAGCAGCTTCAGCGCGTTAGCGGGAGGAGATACGCAGTATTTT.